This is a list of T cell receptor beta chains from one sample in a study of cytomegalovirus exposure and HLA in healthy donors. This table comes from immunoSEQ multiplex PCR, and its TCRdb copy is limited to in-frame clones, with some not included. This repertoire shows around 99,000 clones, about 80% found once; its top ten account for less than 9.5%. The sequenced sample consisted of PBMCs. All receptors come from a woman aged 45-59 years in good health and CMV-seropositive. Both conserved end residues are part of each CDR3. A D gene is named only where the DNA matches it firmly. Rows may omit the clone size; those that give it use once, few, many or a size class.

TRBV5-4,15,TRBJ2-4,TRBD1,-,TGTGCCAGCAGCCTTTCGGGACAGGGGGCCAACATTCAGTACTTC,CASSLSGQGANIQYF
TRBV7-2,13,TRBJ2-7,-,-,TGTGCCAGCAGCTTAAGTAGGGAGCACGAGCAGTACTTC,CASSLSREHEQYF
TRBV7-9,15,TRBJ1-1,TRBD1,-,TGTGCCAGCAGCATGGACAGGCCCATGAGCACTGAAGCTTTCTTT,CASSMDRPMSTEAFF
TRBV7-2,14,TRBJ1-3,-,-,TGTGCCAGCAGCCCTTTCCGGAGCGGAAACACCATATATTTT,CASSPFRSGNTIYF
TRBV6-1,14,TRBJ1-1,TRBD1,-,TGTGCTACTAGAAGGGGACAGCAGAACACTGAAGCTTTCTTT,CATRRGQQNTEAFF
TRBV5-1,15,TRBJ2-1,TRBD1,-,TGCGCCAGCAGCTTTTCAGGGGGCTCTTCTAATGAGCAGTTCTTC,CASSFSGGSSNEQFF
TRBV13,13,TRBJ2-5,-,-,TGTGCCAGCAGCTTAAACGGGGTGGAGACCCAGTACTTC,CASSLNGVETQYF
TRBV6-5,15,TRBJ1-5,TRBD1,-,TGTGCCAGCAAAACTATTACAGGGGTGAATCAGCCCCAGCATTTT,CASKTITGVNQPQHF
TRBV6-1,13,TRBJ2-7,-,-,TGTGCCAGCAGAAGAGGGTACTCCTACGAGCAGTACTTC,CASRRGYSYEQYF
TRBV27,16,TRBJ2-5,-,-,TGTGCCAGCAGTTTATTCCCGGCGGGCTCGATAGAGACCCAGTACTTC,CASSLFPAGSIETQYF
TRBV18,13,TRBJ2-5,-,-,TGTGCCAGCTCACTCAGGGAGGAGGAGACCCAGTACTTC,CASSLREEETQYF
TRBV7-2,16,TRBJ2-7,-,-,TGTGCCAGCAGCTTAGCACCTCTGCGGTCTTCCTACGAGCAGTACTTC,CASSLAPLRSSYEQYF
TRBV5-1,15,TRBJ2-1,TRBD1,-,TGCGCCAGCAGCCCTACCCGGACAGGGAACAATGAGCAGTTCTTC,CASSPTRTGNNEQFF
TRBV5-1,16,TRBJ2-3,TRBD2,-,TGCGCCAGCAGCTTCTCTAGCGGGGGGGCCGGGGATACGCAGTATTTT,CASSFSSGGAGDTQYF
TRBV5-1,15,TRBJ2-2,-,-,TGCGCCAGCAGCTTGTTGCCCCAGGGCACCGGGGAGCTGTTTTTT,CASSLLPQGTGELFF
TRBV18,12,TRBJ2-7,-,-,TGTGCCAGCTCGGACAGCGACTACGAGCAGTACTTC,CASSDSDYEQYF
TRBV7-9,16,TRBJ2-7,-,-,TGTGCCAGCAGCTTAGAGGGGGAGCGAAGGGACTACGAGCAGTACTTC,CASSLEGERRDYEQYF
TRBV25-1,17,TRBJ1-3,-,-,TGTGCCAGCAGTGAAGACAGGTTAACCGCTGCGGGAAACACCATATATTTT,CASSEDRLTAAGNTIYF
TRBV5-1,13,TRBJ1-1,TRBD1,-,TGCGCCAGCAGCTTTGACAGGGCCGCTGAAGCTTTCTTT,CASSFDRAAEAFF
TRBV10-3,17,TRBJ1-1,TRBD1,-,TGTGCCATCAGTGAGTCGACTCAGGGACAGTTGAACACTGAAGCTTTCTTT,CAISESTQGQLNTEAFF
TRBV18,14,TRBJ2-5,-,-,TGTGCCAGCTCATTACGACAGACCGAAGAGACCCAGTACTTC,CASSLRQTEETQYF
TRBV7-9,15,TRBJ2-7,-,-,TGTGCCAGCAGCTCTCCCCGGGATGGAGTGTACGAGCAGTACTTC,CASSSPRDGVYEQYF
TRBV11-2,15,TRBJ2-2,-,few,TGTGCCAGCAGCTTAGAACAGTGGGGCGCCGGGGAGCTGTTTTTT,CASSLEQWGAGELFF
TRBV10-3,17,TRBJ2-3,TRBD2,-,TGTGCCACCTCACTAGCGGGGGAGTTCACTAGCACAGATACGCAGTATTTT,CATSLAGEFTSTDTQYF
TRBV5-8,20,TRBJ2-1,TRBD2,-,TGTGCCAGCAGCTTGGGCGCCGGGACTAGCGGGACCGAACCCTACAATGAGCAGTTCTTC,CASSLGAGTSGTEPYNEQFF
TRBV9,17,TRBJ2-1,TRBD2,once,TGTGCCAGCAGCGTAGGGGGGAGTGCGGGAGGGGGGAATGAGCAGTTCTTC,CASSVGGSAGGGNEQFF
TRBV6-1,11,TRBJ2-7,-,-,TGTGCCAGCAGTACCAACTACGAGCAGTACTTC,CASSTNYEQYF
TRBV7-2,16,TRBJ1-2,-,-,TGTGCCAGCAGCCTTCGAATCGGAGAGGCTAACTATGGCTACACCTTC,CASSLRIGEANYGYTF
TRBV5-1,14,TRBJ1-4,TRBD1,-,TGCGCCAGCTACCCCGGGACAGGGAATGAAAAACTGTTTTTT,CASYPGTGNEKLFF
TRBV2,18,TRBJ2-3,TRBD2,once,TGTGCCAGCAGTGAAGCTTGGCGGGAGAACTATAGGACAGATACGCAGTATTTT,CASSEAWRENYRTDTQYF
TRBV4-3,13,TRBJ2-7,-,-,TGCGCCAGCAGCCCAGGGGAGGGCTACGAGCAGTACTTC,CASSPGEGYEQYF
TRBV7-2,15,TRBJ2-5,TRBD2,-,TGTGCCAGCAGCTTAGGGGGACTAGTAGGCGGGACCCAGTACTTC,CASSLGGLVGGTQYF
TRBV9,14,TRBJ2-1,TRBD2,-,TGTGCCAGCAGCCCAACCTTAGCGGGGGGGTCGCAGTTCTTC,CASSPTLAGGSQFF
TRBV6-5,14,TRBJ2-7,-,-,TGTGCCAGCAGTTCTTCATCCTACCACTACGAGCAGTACTTC,CASSSSSYHYEQYF
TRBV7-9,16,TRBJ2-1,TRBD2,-,TGTGCCAGCAGCGCAGCACCCGGGGGGGTGAGGAATGAGCAGTTCTTC,CASSAAPGGVRNEQFF
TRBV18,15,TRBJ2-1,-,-,TGTGCCAGCTCTCTCCTCCCACCAGGGTCGAATGAGCAGTTCTTC,CASSLLPPGSNEQFF
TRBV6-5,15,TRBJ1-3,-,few,TGTGCCAGCAGTACAGGGACCGGCTCTGGAAACACCATATATTTT,CASSTGTGSGNTIYF
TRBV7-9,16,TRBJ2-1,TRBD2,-,TGTGCCAGCAGCTTAGTGCGGGGGGGCCGCTACAATGAGCAGTTCTTC,CASSLVRGGRYNEQFF
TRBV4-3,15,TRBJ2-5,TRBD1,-,TGCGCCAGCAGCCAAGAAGGGACAGGGGAGGAGACCCAGTACTTC,CASSQEGTGEETQYF
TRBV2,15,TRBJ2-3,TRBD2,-,TGTGCCAGCAGCGGGACTAGCGGGGGCCGAGATACGCAGTATTTT,CASSGTSGGRDTQYF
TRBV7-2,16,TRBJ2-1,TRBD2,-,TGTGCCAGCAGTACGGCCGGGACTAGTGCCTACAATGAGCAGTTCTTC,CASSTAGTSAYNEQFF
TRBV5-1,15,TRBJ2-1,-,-,TGCGCCAGCAGCTCTGGAGACTTCTCCTACAATGAGCAGTTCTTC,CASSSGDFSYNEQFF